This T cell receptor (beta chain) is drawn from a study of human T cells and chemical hapten exposure. Study-level background: The use of 2% DPC on approximately 2 cm by approximately 2 cm of upper inner arm skin constituted sensitization. Overall study results and limits: Expanded TCRs were compared with controls, and the expanded TCRs formed significantly more large CDR3 similarity clusters.

TCRdb re-called the RACE reads through MiXCR, storing one row per CDR3 protein. Of 280,000 or so distinct CDR3 sequences listed, around 7.3% are singletons. Time point defined: pre-sensitization, week 0. Treatment: therapeutic diphenylcyclopropenone sensitization with weekly scalp DPC. On this clonotype itself: Its specificity is not known. A much larger clone lies a single base off, so this may be a read error.

The TCR comes from a man in his late teens or twenties with alopecia areata. Some clones in this sample may be carry-over from other donors' samples. Sample: whole blood, taken in connection with sensitization to the hapten diphenylcyclopropenone (DPC).

The CDR3 DNA reads TGTGCCAGCAGCTCGACAGGGGTGAACACTGAAGCTTTCTTT. It encodes CASSSTGVNTEAFF. This rearrangement joins TRBV7-9 to TRBJ1-1, with TRBD1 identical over 8 bases. Germline V gene sequence: CDR1 SEHNR, CDR2 FQNEAQ (reference sequence). The junction had 1 base not matched to a gene; V was cut back by 4 bases and J by 0 bases. This CDR3 spans 14 amino acids.